These 24 T cell receptor beta chains were sequenced from one sample in a study of tumor and adjacent non-tumor tissue in lung cancer (dated by TCRdb to 2016 to 2019). RNA was isolated from bulk unsorted tissue, and RNA quality was assessed with a NanoDrop ND-1000 and an Agilent 2100. Distant non-tumor tissue taken more than 3 cm from the tumor edge was used as the normal lung sample. Library prep was done by multiplex PCR. The sample was run on an Illumina HiSeq 2500. Following protocols modified from ARM-PCR, the researchers constructed TCRbeta libraries through three rounds of nested PCR with primers (Table S4). Using fastp trimming at Q25 and MiXCR clonotype assembly, TCRdb reanalyzed the public sequencing data and kept in-frame beta chains. Every CDR3 protein is listed once, alongside the most common genes and DNA of its rows. This sample is represented by over 80,000 distinct CDR3 sequences; roughly 80% of them were singletons. More than 25% of the sample rests with the top ten.

The sequenced material came from distant non-tumor lung tissue. The receptors shown here come from a man aged 60-69 years with small cell lung cancer.

As regards this clonotype: As the CDR3 is not closed by the conserved phenylalanine or tryptophan, this likely results from a read error. The chain uses TRBV29-1 and TRBJ1-2; perhaps TRBD1 as D (5 bases). CDR1 and CDR2 (germline): SQVTM, ANQGSEA. The CDR3 covers 14 residues. The CDR3 here is CSVDRWGEVYGYTL. CDR3 bases: TGCAGCGTTGATAGATGGGGGGAAGTATATGGTTACACCTTA.

In regard to this clonotype: The missing conserved phenylalanine or tryptophan at the end of this CDR3 makes a read error likely. J is TRBJ2-3 and V is TRBV29-1; a weak D match, TRBD2 (6 bases). Between the trimmed V and J ends, which lost 5 bases and 5 bases, there was a span of 17 bases. The CDR3 extends over 14 amino acids. Per germline, CDR1 SQVTM and CDR2 ANQGSEA. In nucleotides, the CDR3 is TGCAGCGTTATTGGAGGGGCAGGTGGAGATACGCAGTATGTT. Protein product: CSVIGGAGGDTQYV.

On this clonotype itself: The junction does not match germline at one end; this may be a read error. The CDR3 protein is CGSSLDAGLVEKFF. CDR3 in DNA: TGTGGCAGCAGCTTAGATGCAGGGTTGGTTGAGAAGTTCTTC. The chain links TRBV11-2 to TRBJ2-1; D is perhaps TRBD1 (5 bases). This CDR3 is built from 14 residues. CDR1 SGHAT and CDR2 FQNNGV come from the germline V gene.

As regards this clonotype: Because the CDR3 is missing its conserved closing phenylalanine or tryptophan, this is likely a read error. The genes are TRBV29-1 and TRBJ2-5; 8 positions match TRBD2. Germline V gives CDR1 SQVTM, CDR2 ANQGSEA. The V gene end was trimmed by 7 bases and the J gene end by 4 bases; junction bases not matched to a gene: 11. The CDR3 has 14 amino acids. The CDR3 DNA reads TGCAGCGCTGTTGCACACCTAGCGGGAGAGACCCAGTACTTA. Its protein is CSAVAHLAGETQYL.

As for this clonotype: The junction departs from germline at one end; a sequencing error may be responsible. The rearrangement uses TRBV11-3 and TRBJ2-3, with no clear D. CDR1 is SGHNT and CDR2 is YENEEA in the germline V gene. The CDR3 runs 12 residues. The CDR3 is CASNLVFATQYF. In DNA form, the CDR3 reads TGTGCCAGCAACTTAGTCTTCGCTACGCAGTATTTT.

This chain links TRBV5-5 with TRBJ2-2; D is unresolved. V was cut by 4 bases and J by 2 bases, with 18 bases left in between. Per germline, CDR1 SGHKS and CDR2 YYEKEE (reference sequence). The CDR3 has 17 amino acids. The DNA of the CDR3 is TGTGCCAGCAGCATGTTACGTGCCTCCTCTAACACCGGGGAGCTGTTTTTT. It codes for CASSMLRASSNTGELFF.

Comments on this clonotype: Sequence at one end of the junction differs from germline and may be a read error. J is TRBJ2-1 and V is TRBV6-6; TRBD2 aligns across 10 bases. The CDR3 length is 15 residues. Germline V gives CDR1 MNHNY, CDR2 SVGAGI (reference sequence). CDR3 in DNA: TGTGCCAGTTGGGAATTAGCGGGAGGTAGCAATGAGCAATTCTTC. This sequence encodes CASWELAGGSNEQFF.

Turning to this clonotype: One end of the junction fails to match germline, which may point to a read error. V and J are TRBV10-1 and TRBJ1-6; D unclear. In germline, CDR1 is WNHNN, CDR2 SYGVQD (reference sequence). The CDR3 is 16 amino acids. CDR3 bases: TGCACCAGCAGTGAATCCAGCCCCGACTATAATTCACCCCTCCACTTT. Encoded protein: CTSSESSPDYNSPLHF.

This clonotype was observed a few times. The CDR3 coding sequence is TGTGCCAGCAGCCTCGACAGGGAGACGCAGTATTTT. This gives the protein CASSLDRETQYF. This sequence joins TRBV7-3 and TRBJ2-3; 7 bases agree with TRBD1. The CDR3 runs to 12 residues. Germline loops: CDR1 SGHTA, CDR2 FQGTGA. Losses at the gene ends were 5 bases for V and 9 bases for J; bases not matched to a gene: 5.

The table lists this clonotype with a count of one. The chain carries TRBV4-1 and TRBJ2-1; D tentatively reads TRBD1 or TRBD2 (5 bases each). This CDR3 spans 17 amino acids. Trimming stripped 4 bases from V and 7 bases from J, with 23 bases between. The germline gives CDR1 MGHRA, CDR2 YSYEKL. The CDR3 DNA follows: TGCGCCAGCAGCCGCCCGGACGGGGAAGAGGACAAAAATGAGCAGTTCTTC. The encoded protein is CASSRPDGEEDKNEQFF.

A note on this clonotype: A read error is possible here, since a much larger clone lies one base away. This chain uses TRBV20-1 with TRBJ1-1; perhaps TRBD1 as D (6 bases). Looked up from germline, CDR1 is DFQATT and CDR2 is SNEGSKA (reference sequence). The CDR3 extends over 13 amino acids. CDR3 sequence: CIVLKQGGTEAFF. The CDR3 region has the DNA TGCATTGTTCTGAAACAGGGTGGCACTGAAGCTTTCTTT.

This chain uses TRBV5-6 with TRBJ1-1; the D is unclear. The ends were cut back, 0 bases at V and 5 bases at J, with 17 bases in the middle. Germline CDR1 and CDR2: SGHDT and YYEEEE. CDR3 length: 16 residues. Written as DNA, the CDR3 is TGTGCCAGCAGCTTGGCCTCCGGGAGAACGAATACTGAAGCTTTCTTT. Translating gives CASSLASGRTNTEAFF.

Concerning this clonotype: At one end the junction does not follow the germline gene, possibly because of a read error. The chain couples TRBV20-1 to TRBJ2-1; D unresolved. This CDR3 has 13 residues. Germline V gene lookup returns CDR1 DFQATT and CDR2 SNEGSKA (reference sequence). The CDR3 nucleotides read TGCAATGCTAGAGGATCAGTACAGAATGAGCAGTTCTTC. It yields the protein CNARGSVQNEQFF.

Only a few counts were recorded for this clonotype. Just one base apart from a much larger clone, this may be a read error. V and J are TRBV28 and TRBJ2-7, with TRBD2 matching 9 bases. CDR1 MDHEN and CDR2 SYDVKM come from the germline V gene. The CDR3 consists of 18 residues. CDR3 nucleotides: TGTACCAGCTTAAGCGGGGGGTTGACTAGCAGGGTGGGCTACGAGCAGTACTTC. Translation gives CTSLSGGLTSRVGYEQYF. Full variable domain (outside the CDR3, taken from reference TRBV28 and TRBJ2-7): DVKVTQSSRYLVKRTGEKVFLECVQDMDHENMFWYRQDPGLGLRLIYFSYDVKMKEKGDIPEGYSVSREKKERFSLILESASTNQTSMYLCTSLSGGLTSRVGYEQYFGPGTRLTVT.

The V gene is TRBV29-1, the J gene TRBJ2-1; maybe TRBD1 (6 bases). Germline lookup yields CDR1 SQVTM and CDR2 ANQGSEA. This CDR3 is 14 amino acids long. Here the CDR3 DNA reads TGCAGGGTATACAGGGTGTTAGGGGACATTGAGCAGTTCTTC. It encodes CRVYRVLGDIEQFF.

This clonotype was observed a few times. A much larger clone lies one base from this, so it may be a read error. The CDR3 end shows no conserved phenylalanine or tryptophan, and so a read error is likely. The V and J genes are TRBV4-1 and TRBJ2-5, with D possibly TRBD2 on 6 matching bases. The CDR3 runs to 11 residues. Per germline, CDR1 MGHRA and CDR2 YSYEKL. The V gene lost 7 bases and the J gene lost 5 bases, with 8 bases spanning the gap. The CDR3 reads CASTGGETQYS. The CDR3 coding sequence is TGCGCCAGCACCGGGGGTGAGACCCAGTACTCC.

The J gene is TRBJ1-6, the V gene TRBV11-3, with TRBD1 identical over 9 bases. The CDR3 runs 20 residues. J gave up 7 bases and V 5 bases, and 21 bases lay outside the gene matches. Germline-derived CDR1 and CDR2 are SGHNT and YENEEA. In DNA form, the CDR3 reads TGTGCCAGCAGCCAGCAACGGGACAGGGTCGCCACTCGAACAAATTCACCCCTCCACTTT. As protein: CASSQQRDRVATRTNSPLHF.

The chain links TRBV29-1 to TRBJ2-2; 7 nucleotides agree with TRBD2. This CDR3 is 13 amino acids long. The V gene's germline CDR1 is SQVTM and CDR2 ANQGSEA. The CDR3 sequence: CSVWDYLTGELFF. The CDR3 region has the DNA TGCAGTGTTTGGGACTATCTGACCGGGGAGCTGTTTTTT.

Worth noting for this clonotype: This may stem from a read error, because a much larger clone lies one nucleotide away. The rearrangement joins TRBV28 to TRBJ1-2; a weak D match, TRBD1 (5 bases). Deletions cut 3 bases from V and 11 bases from J, with 13 bases between. This CDR3 region has 12 residues. Germline assignment: CDR1 MDHEN and CDR2 SYDVKM. DNA of the CDR3: TGTGCCAGCAGTTTGGGACCCATGAGGTACACCTTC. Its translation: CASSLGPMRYTF.

This clonotype has a single count. No conserved phenylalanine or tryptophan ends this CDR3, so it is likely a read error. The chain links TRBV11-2 to TRBJ2-1; D is unclear. CDR3 size: 17 residues. CDR1 is SGHAT and CDR2 is FQNNGV in the germline V gene. The DNA of the CDR3 is TGTGCCAGCAGCTTAGTGACAACCCAGAGCTCCTGCAATGAGCAGTTCCTC. This gives the protein CASSLVTTQSSCNEQFL.

For this clonotype: Here the CDR3 omits its conserved ending phenylalanine or tryptophan, so a read error is the likely source. The chain couples TRBV11-2 to TRBJ2-1, with D possibly TRBD1 on 5 matching bases. The germline CDR1 and CDR2 sequences are SGHAT and FQNNGV. The CDR3 contains 14 residues. The CDR3: CASSLDAGLVEQFL. DNA for the CDR3: TGTGCCAGTAGCTTAGATGCAGGGTTGGTTGAGCAGTTCTTA.

Worth noting for this clonotype: A read error may explain this, as a much larger clone is one base away. CDR3 sequence: CASSFGGQGGAFF. DNA for the CDR3: TGTGCCAGCAGCTTTGGGGGGCAGGGGGGAGCTTTCTTT. The chain is built from TRBV7-9 and TRBJ1-1; the match to TRBD1 covers 7 bases. Per germline, CDR1 SEHNR and CDR2 FQNEAQ (reference sequence). Germline trimming cut 3 bases from V and 10 bases from J; bases unmatched to any gene: 8. There are 13 residues in the CDR3.

The table lists this clonotype with a count of one. This chain uses TRBV6-5 with TRBJ1-1; D uncertain. The CDR3 is 13 amino acids. Between the trimmed V and J ends, which lost 6 bases and 4 bases, there was a span of 12 bases. Germline assignment: CDR1 MNHEY and CDR2 SVGAGI. The CDR3 here is CASSPDGRTEAFF. CDR3 nucleotide sequence: TGTGCCAGCAGCCCAGATGGGCGCACTGAAGCTTTCTTT.

Remarks on this clonotype: The DNA is omitted, as the CDR3 cannot be located on it reliably, and the CDR3 follows TCRdb's listing. The V call is TRBV6-2 or TRBV6-3, the J call TRBJ1-1. Per the germline V gene, CDR1 is MNHEY and CDR2 is SVGEGT. Ends included, the CDR3 has 13 residues. CDR3 sequence reads: CVSNVGWGTESFF.